This passage covers 23 T cell receptor beta chains from one sample sequenced in a study of spatial heterogeneity in lung cancer. TCRdb reprocessed the 5' RACE reads via MiXCR and lists one record per CDR3 protein. This table has about 8,600 distinct CDR3 sequences, roughly 4.3% appearing once. Time point denoted: sample taken at primary tumor resection. Sample: PBMCs, taken at surgery. Receptors were obtained from a male donor with early-stage non-small cell lung cancer.

This clonotype was observed a few times. This chain links TRBV15 with TRBJ2-5, with 8 bases that match TRBD2. The CDR3 has 16 residues. The ends lost 0 bases at V and 2 bases at J; junction bases unmatched: 5. Germline values: CDR1 LNHNV, CDR2 YYDKDF (reference sequence). As DNA, the CDR3 is TGTGCCACCAGCAGAGATGAGCGGGGGATTCAAGAGACCCAGTACTTC. Translating it yields CATSRDERGIQETQYF.

By share, this clonotype counts as medium-sized. CDR3 sequence: CASSLIGQTNTGELFF. DNA for the CDR3: TGTGCCAGCAGTTTAATTGGCCAGACGAACACCGGGGAGCTGTTTTTT. The V gene is TRBV28, the J gene TRBJ2-2; D not resolved. V gave up 2 bases and J gave up 0 bases, with 10 bases separating them. Germline V CDR1 and CDR2: MDHEN, SYDVKM. This CDR3 has 16 residues.

This clonotype was observed at least ten times. The chain carries TRBV10-1 and TRBJ2-2, with unresolved D. CDR1 WNHNN and CDR2 SYGVQD come from the germline V gene (reference sequence). V was pared by 2 bases and J by 6 bases, with 7 bases between. CDR3 length equals 13 residues. The CDR3 bases are TGCGCCAGCAGTGAGCTAGGTCCCGGGGAGCTGTTTTTT. Amino acid sequence: CASSELGPGELFF.

In this sample, this clonotype turned up many times. In DNA, the CDR3 is TGCAGTGCGCTACGGGGGGCTGGAAGGACCGGGGAGCTGTTTTTT. Its translation is CSALRGAGRTGELFF. The chain combines TRBV20-1 with TRBJ2-2; TRBD2 might be the D (7 bases). V shed 6 bases and J shed 5 bases, with 19 bases lying between them. This CDR3 spans 15 amino acids. Germline-derived CDR1 and CDR2 are DFQATT and SNEGSKA (reference sequence).

The rearrangement uses TRBV6-1 and TRBJ2-6; D is ambiguous. CDR1 is MNHNS, CDR2 SASEGT, per germline. The germline V and J ends were trimmed by 2 bases and 0 bases, with 8 bases remaining between them. The CDR3 totals 16 residues. The CDR3 sequence is CASSERRASGANVLTF. The CDR3 nucleotides read TGTGCCAGCAGTGAAAGAAGAGCCTCTGGGGCCAACGTCCTGACTTTC.

By frequency in the sample, this clonotype is medium-sized (0.01 to 0.1%). The V gene is TRBV3-1, the J gene TRBJ1-5, with D hard to call. Germline values: CDR1 LGHDT, CDR2 YNNKEL (reference sequence). V lost 0 bases, J lost 5 bases, and 5 bases lay in between. The CDR3 is 13 amino acids. The CDR3 spells CASSQDLYQPQHF. Here the CDR3 DNA reads TGTGCCAGCAGCCAAGATCTGTATCAGCCCCAGCATTTT.

With regard to this clonotype: This may be a read error: a much more frequent sequence differs by one nucleotide. This chain connects TRBV4-1 to TRBJ2-3, with TRBD2 matching over 11 bases. Germline lookup yields CDR1 MGHRA and CDR2 YSYEKL. The CDR3 extends over 16 amino acids. The V and J ends lost 0 bases and 5 bases, in that order; junction bases with no gene match: 4. CDR3 protein: CASSQDASGGRDTQYF. The CDR3 DNA follows: TGCGCCAGCAGCCAAGACGCTAGCGGGGGGAGAGATACGCAGTATTTT.

Judged by abundance, this clonotype is medium-sized. V and J are TRBV5-1 and TRBJ1-2; D not resolved. CDR3 length: 11 amino acids. Looked up from germline, CDR1 is SGHRS and CDR2 is YFSETQ. The V gene lost 4 bases and the J gene lost 14 bases, with 15 bases spanning the gap. CDR3 sequence (DNA): TGCGCCAGCAGCAGAATCCCCCGGCGGACCTTC. Its protein is CASSRIPRRTF.

This clonotype has ten or more counts. V gene TRBV20-1 combines with J gene TRBJ1-6, with unresolved D. Trimming took off 7 bases at V and 2 bases at J, with 9 bases between the two ends. This CDR3 region has 13 residues. The V gene's germline CDR1 is DFQATT and CDR2 SNEGSKA (reference sequence). The CDR3, as DNA: TGCAGTGTCAAAGGGACCTATAATTCACCCCTCCACTTT. Encoded protein: CSVKGTYNSPLHF.

V usage is TRBV19 and J usage is TRBJ1-5, with D unresolved. Germline-derived CDR1 and CDR2 are LNHDA and SQIVND (reference sequence). The CDR3 spans 15 residues. V was shortened by 6 bases and J by 4 bases, with 16 bases between the two germline ends. The CDR3 coding sequence is TGTGCCAGTAGCGCAGTCCGGACGGAAAATCAGCCCCAGCATTTT. Its translation: CASSAVRTENQPQHF.

At least ten counts were recorded for this clonotype. The J gene is TRBJ2-1, the V gene TRBV12-3 or TRBV12-4; 8 bases map to TRBD2. J was trimmed by 6 bases and V by 7 bases; bases with no gene match: 5. The CDR3 is 13 amino acids. CDR3 in amino acids: CASIRGGVNEQFF. CDR3 coding DNA: TGTGCCAGCATTCGGGGGGGTGTCAATGAGCAGTTCTTC.

This clonotype was seen ten or more times. V and J are TRBV6-2 or TRBV6-3 and TRBJ2-2; D gene ambiguous. The CDR3 totals 11 residues. With 6 bases removed from V and 8 bases from J, the gap between germline ends came to 7 bases. Per the germline V gene, CDR1 is MNHEY and CDR2 is SVGEGT. In DNA, the CDR3 is TGTGCCAGCAGCAATACGGGGGAGCTGTTTTTT. Translated, it gives CASSNTGELFF.

This clonotype appeared many times. The genes are TRBV10-3 and TRBJ1-1; D is uncertain. Deletions cut 2 bases from V and 1 base from J, with 8 bases between. Germline CDR1 ENHRY, CDR2 SYGVKD. The CDR3 length is 14 residues. The CDR3 loop reads CAISEGTKNTEAFF. CDR3 DNA sequence: TGTGCCATCAGTGAGGGCACTAAGAACACTGAAGCTTTCTTT.

Ten or more counts support this clonotype. The rearrangement links TRBV7-9 to TRBJ2-2; TRBD2 agrees at 7 bases. Germline values: CDR1 SEHNR, CDR2 FQNEAQ (reference sequence). The trim removed 5 bases at V and 0 bases at J, leaving 9 bases unmatched. This CDR3 is 17 amino acids long. Here the CDR3 DNA reads TGTGCCAGCAGCGCGGGGCGGGAGATCGCGAACACCGGGGAGCTGTTTTTT. Protein sequence: CASSAGREIANTGELFF.

This clonotype appeared many times. The chain recombines TRBV2 with TRBJ1-5; D ambiguous. V was clipped by 9 bases and J by 7 bases, with 16 bases between them. In germline, CDR1 is SNHLY, CDR2 FYNNEI. This CDR3 comprises 13 residues. CDR3 coding DNA: TGTGCCAGTGGTCGGGTCCTAAGCCAGCCCCAGCATTTT. This gives the protein CASGRVLSQPQHF.

The sample holds many counts of this clonotype. The V gene is TRBV2, the J gene TRBJ2-3, with TRBD2 matching over 8 bases. Germline V gene data show CDR1 as SNHLY and CDR2 as FYNNEI. V shed 7 bases, J shed 2 bases, and the junction held 2 bases outside the gene matches. CDR3 length equals 13 residues. The CDR3 coding sequence is TGTGCCAGCACGGGGGGGCCCACAGATACGCAGTATTTT. Its protein product is CASTGGPTDTQYF.

In this sample, this clonotype turned up many times. The J gene is TRBJ1-2, the V gene TRBV5-1; no clear D. V was clipped by 5 bases and J by 5 bases, with 16 bases between them. CDR1 is SGHRS, CDR2 YFSETQ, per germline. The CDR3 runs 14 residues. CDR3 DNA: TGCGCCAGCAGGCGCCGATCGGACGGTTATGGCTACACCTTC. Residues: CASRRRSDGYGYTF.

This clonotype was counted at least ten times. CDR3 in amino acids: CASSSPYRDPSEQFF. CDR3 coding DNA: TGTGCCAGCAGCTCCCCTTACAGGGACCCGAGTGAGCAGTTCTTC. The chain carries TRBV5-4 and TRBJ2-1, with a weak D call TRBD1 (6 bases). CDR3 length: 15 residues. Germline V gene lookup returns CDR1 SGHNT and CDR2 YYREEE (reference sequence). V was shortened by 3 bases and J by 9 bases, with 19 bases between the two germline ends.

This clonotype was detected many times. The V and J genes are TRBV4-2 and TRBJ2-3, with 7 bases identical to TRBD2. Germline V gene sequence: CDR1 LGHNA, CDR2 YNFKEQ. The CDR3 totals 16 residues. Trimming removed 1 base from V and 4 bases from J; junction bases left unmatched: 8. The CDR3 is CASSQAEGGGADTQYF. In nucleotides, the CDR3 is TGTGCCAGCAGCCAAGCCGAAGGTGGGGGGGCAGATACGCAGTATTTT.

The sample holds a few counts of this clonotype. The chain has TRBV12-3 or TRBV12-4 and TRBJ1-1; 7 bases line up with TRBD1. The CDR3 length is 15 residues. Unmatched junction bases numbered 5, after V lost 3 bases and J lost 1 base. CDR3 sequence: CASSFRTGGNTEAFF. As DNA, the CDR3 is TGTGCCAGCAGTTTCCGGACAGGCGGGAACACTGAAGCTTTCTTT.

Ten or more counts support this clonotype. The chain recombines TRBV12-5 with TRBJ2-2; D perhaps matches TRBD1 (6 bases). CDR3 length: 20 amino acids. The V end was cut by 0 bases, the J end by 5 bases, with 25 bases between. CDR1 is LGHNT, CDR2 FRNRAP, per germline. DNA of the CDR3: TGTGCTAGTGGTTTGGTACTGCCAAGGACAGTGGGCTTTCAAACCGGGGAGCTGTTTTTT. It encodes CASGLVLPRTVGFQTGELFF.

This clonotype was seen at least ten times. The CDR3 reads CATSPRQGKEQYF. CDR3 DNA sequence: TGTGCCACCAGCCCCCGACAGGGGAAAGAGCAGTACTTC. The chain combines TRBV15 with TRBJ2-7; 8 nucleotides line up with TRBD1. The germline V gene encodes CDR1 LNHNV and CDR2 YYDKDF (reference sequence). J gave up 7 bases and V 5 bases, and 7 bases lay outside the gene matches. The CDR3 is 13 amino acids.

This clonotype rates as medium-sized. This rearrangement joins TRBV11-2 to TRBJ2-2, with a weak D call TRBD2 (6 bases). Looked up from germline, CDR1 is SGHAT and CDR2 is FQNNGV. The CDR3 loop spans 15 amino acids. V was trimmed by 8 bases and J by 2 bases, leaving 15 bases between them. DNA of the CDR3: TGTGCCAGCGCATGGGTAGCGGCAAACACCGGGGAGCTGTTTTTT. This gives the protein CASAWVAANTGELFF.